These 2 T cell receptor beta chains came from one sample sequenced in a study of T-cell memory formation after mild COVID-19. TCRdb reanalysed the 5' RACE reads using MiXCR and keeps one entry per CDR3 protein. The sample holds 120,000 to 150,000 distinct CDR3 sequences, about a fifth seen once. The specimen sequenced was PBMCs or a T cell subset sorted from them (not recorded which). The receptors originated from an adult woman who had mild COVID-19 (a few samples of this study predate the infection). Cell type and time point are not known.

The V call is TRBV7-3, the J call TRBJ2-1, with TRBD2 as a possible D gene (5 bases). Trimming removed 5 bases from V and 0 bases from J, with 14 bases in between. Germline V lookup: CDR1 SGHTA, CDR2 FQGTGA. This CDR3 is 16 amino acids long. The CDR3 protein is CASSPSGGYSYNEQFF. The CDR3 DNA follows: TGTGCCAGCAGCCCCTCTGGCGGGTACTCCTACAATGAGCAGTTCTTC. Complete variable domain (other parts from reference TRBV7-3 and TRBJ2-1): GAGVSQTPSNKVTEKGKYVELRCDPISGHTALYWYRQSLGQGPEFLIYFQGTGAADDSGLPNDRFFAVRPEGSVSTLKIQRTERGDSAVYLCASSPSGGYSYNEQFFGPGTRLTVL.

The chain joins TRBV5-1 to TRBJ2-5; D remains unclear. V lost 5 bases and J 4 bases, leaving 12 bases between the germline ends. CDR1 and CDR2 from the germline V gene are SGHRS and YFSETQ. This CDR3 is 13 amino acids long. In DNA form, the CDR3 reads TGCGCCAGCAGTAGCTTGGACGGAGAGACCCAGTACTTC. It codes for CASSSLDGETQYF. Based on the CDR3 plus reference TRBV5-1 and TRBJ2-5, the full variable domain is KAGVTQTPRYLIKTRGQQVTLSCSPISGHRSVSWYQQTPGQGLQFLFEYFSETQRNKGNFPGRFSGRQFSNSRSEMNVSTLELGDSALYLCASSSLDGETQYFGPGTRLLVL.